This is a list of T cell receptor beta chains from one sample in a study of blood T cell repertoires in COVID-19. The assay was immunoSEQ multiplex PCR, and TCRdb's table has in-frame clones only and misses some. Among a few hundred thousand clones listed, 80% to 90% were seen once. Material: peripheral blood. The receptors stem from a woman between 65 and 79 years old with COVID-19, enrolled during active disease. Both conserved end residues are part of each CDR3. A D gene is named only where the DNA matches it firmly. Clone sizes are given selectively: once, few, many, or a class where the clone is expanded.

TRBV4-3,-,TRBJ1-4,-,CASSQDRSQRAGKLFF,TGCGCCAGCAGCCAAGACCGGTCTCAAAGGGCGGGAAAACTGTTTTTT
TRBV9,-,TRBJ1-3,-,CASSDGSTGSGNTIYF,TGTGCCAGCAGCGACGGTTCCACCGGCTCTGGAAACACCATATATTTT
TRBV7-3,-,TRBJ1-1,-,CASSLSGGDTEAFF,TGTGCCAGCAGCTTATCGGGAGGAGACACTGAAGCTTTCTTT
TRBV18,-,TRBJ1-5,-,CASSLEGSNQPQHF,TGTGCCAGCTCACTGGAGGGTAGCAATCAGCCCCAGCATTTT
TRBV3-1/TRBV3-2,-,TRBJ2-2,-,CASSARRSGELFF,TGTGCATCTAGCGCGAGACGCTCCGGGGAGCTGTTTTTT
TRBV6-1,-,TRBJ2-2,-,CASSGTTLTANTGELFF,TGTGCCAGCAGTGGGACTACCCTAACCGCGAACACCGGGGAGCTGTTTTTT
TRBV27,-,TRBJ1-2,few,CASSLYRAGYGYTF,TGTGCCAGCAGTTTATACAGGGCGGGCTATGGCTACACCTTC
TRBV11-2,-,TRBJ1-2,-,CASSHFRTSGAGPYGYTF,TGTGCCAGCAGCCATTTCAGAACGTCAGGGGCAGGGCCCTATGGCTACACCTTC
TRBV3-1/TRBV3-2,TRBD1,TRBJ2-5,-,CASSRGQGVKETQYF,TGTGCCAGCAGCCGAGGACAGGGCGTAAAAGAGACCCAGTACTTC
TRBV6-5,-,TRBJ1-1,-,CASSGGTVPTEAFF,TGTGCCAGCAGCGGCGGGACGGTTCCCACTGAAGCTTTCTTT
TRBV6-5,-,TRBJ1-2,-,CASSPQGVVEYGYTF,TGTGCCAGCAGTCCACAAGGGGTAGTAGAGTATGGCTACACCTTC
TRBV18,TRBD1,TRBJ2-7,-,CASSRNRDRVEQYF,TGTGCCAGCTCACGAAACCGGGACAGGGTCGAGCAGTACTTC
TRBV6-6,-,TRBJ1-1,-,CASTRMVYTEAFF,TGTGCCAGCACCAGAATGGTATACACTGAAGCTTTCTTT
TRBV5-4,-,TRBJ2-1,-,CASSLESGGARGEQFF,TGTGCCAGCAGCTTGGAATCTGGCGGGGCCCGGGGAGAGCAGTTCTTC
TRBV28,TRBD1,TRBJ1-2,-,CASSGRQGAGYTF,TGTGCCAGCAGTGGGAGACAGGGGGCTGGCTACACCTTC
TRBV28,-,TRBJ2-5,-,CASTQERGGGWETQYF,TGTGCCAGCACCCAAGAAAGAGGCGGCGGGTGGGAGACCCAGTACTTC
TRBV30,-,TRBJ1-1,-,CAWSVPQVVRKAFF,TGTGCCTGGAGTGTACCACAGGTGGTGAGGAAAGCTTTCTTT
TRBV5-4,-,TRBJ2-7,-,CASSLGPFSTYEQYF,TGTGCCAGCAGCTTGGGTCCGTTCAGTACCTACGAGCAGTACTTC
TRBV11-2,-,TRBJ2-7,-,CASSLSGSTYEQYF,TGTGCCAGCAGCTTAAGTGGGAGTACCTACGAGCAGTACTTC
TRBV6-6,TRBD1,TRBJ1-4,-,CASSYRGRFEKLFF,TGTGCCAGCAGCTACAGGGGGAGATTTGAAAAACTGTTTTTT
TRBV30,-,TRBJ1-1,-,CAWSSGAANTEAFF,TGTGCCTGGAGCTCAGGGGCCGCTAACACTGAAGCTTTCTTT
TRBV18,TRBD2,TRBJ2-1,-,CASSQLAGADGSSYNEQFF,TGTGCCAGCTCACAACTAGCGGGAGCCGACGGTAGCTCCTACAATGAGCAGTTCTTC
TRBV28,TRBD1,TRBJ2-4,-,CASNPRGRGNIQYF,TGTGCCAGCAATCCCAGGGGGCGGGGAAACATTCAGTACTTC
TRBV5-4,TRBD1,TRBJ1-2,-,CASSSDRWDYGYTF,TGTGCCAGCAGCTCGGACAGGTGGGACTATGGCTACACCTTC
TRBV7-8,-,TRBJ1-2,few,CASSFQGTSNYGYTF,TGTGCCAGCAGCTTTCAGGGAACGTCCAACTATGGCTACACCTTC
TRBV19,TRBD1,TRBJ1-2,-,CASTPLGQGGYGYTF,TGTGCCAGTACCCCGCTTGGACAGGGGGGCTATGGCTACACCTTC
TRBV7-8,TRBD1,TRBJ2-1,-,CASSLMQGATGEQFF,TGTGCCAGCAGCTTAATGCAGGGGGCAACCGGTGAGCAGTTCTTC
TRBV19,TRBD2,TRBJ2-3,-,CASSILREGTDTQYF,TGTGCCAGTAGTATCCTCAGGGAGGGGACAGATACGCAGTATTTT